This is a list of T cell receptor beta chains from one sample in a study of immune evolution from preneoplasia to lung adenocarcinoma. Assay: immunoSEQ multiplex PCR; the TCRdb copy retains only in-frame clones and omits some. Among about 5,000 clones listed, around four fifths were seen once. The sequencing input was FFPE adjacent normal lung tissue. All receptors derive from a donor older than 65 with lung adenocarcinoma. The CDR3 runs from the conserved cysteine through the conserved F or W.

j_call,v_call,cdr3_aa
TRBJ2-7,TRBV28,CANSKGRGYEQYF
TRBJ1-2,TRBV7-9,CASSLSGAENYGYTF
TRBJ2-1,TRBV9,CASSVSQAASSYNEQFF
TRBJ2-7,TRBV6-1,CASSEAANEQYF
TRBJ2-1,TRBV28,CASSPFGASSHNEQFF
TRBJ2-5,TRBV11-2,CASSRSSPGLAGEETQYF
TRBJ1-2,TRBV11-2,CASSLTGGDDGYTF
TRBJ2-3,TRBV2,CASKLGAPGLAGGDTQYF
TRBJ2-2,TRBV21-1,CASLDRGDTGELFF
TRBJ2-1,TRBV2,CASTVTSGAYNEQFF
TRBJ2-7,TRBV19,CASSQSGTPSYEQYF
TRBJ1-5,TRBV19,CASSSTGGAGSNQPQHF
TRBJ2-3,TRBV11-2,CASSLERGRPSDTQYF